This T cell receptor beta chain stems from a study of blood T cell repertoires in COVID-19. Original analysis: Estimated nucleated cell counts came from reference gene primer amplification. Sequenced by immunoSEQ multiplex PCR; TCRdb stores in-frame clones only, minus some. V and J calls and clone size are as listed in that table; D and trimming were resolved from the DNA. The profile shows under 300,000 clones, approximately 80% of them singletons. This CDR3 region has 16 residues. Germline assignment: CDR1 SGHVS and CDR2 FQNEAQ. V shed 4 bases and J 1 base; nucleotides not matched to a gene: 6. The TCR was taken from a woman older than 75 with active or convalescent COVID-19. The genes are TRBV7-8 and TRBJ2-3; TRBD2 agrees at 9 bases. The sample taken for sequencing was peripheral blood. This CDR3 reads CASSSSERGGTDTQYF. The CDR3 DNA reads TGTGCCAGCAGCTCGTCGGAGCGGGGGGGCACAGATACGCAGTATTTT.